Presented here are 18 T cell receptor beta chains from one specimen sequenced in a study of shared T cell receptors in the human thymus. Sequenced by immunoSEQ multiplex PCR; TCRdb stores in-frame clones only, minus some. This table has 600,000 to 900,000 clones, around 85% appearing once. The data also belong to a second study, concerning human thymus T cells.

Sequences were obtained from thymocytes. These receptor sequences come from a girl in the first two years of life with a congenital heart defect.

The chain joins TRBV19 to TRBJ2-2; 9 bases map to TRBD2. The V gene end was trimmed by 7 bases and the J gene end by 3 bases; junction bases not matched to a gene: 9. Germline loops: CDR1 LNHDA, CDR2 SQIVND (reference sequence). The CDR3 contains 16 residues. This chain's CDR3 is CASNRAGGQYTGELFF. The CDR3 DNA is TGTGCCAGTAACAGAGCGGGGGGACAATACACCGGGGAGCTGTTTTTT. The full variable domain, its missing parts supplied by reference TRBV19 and TRBJ2-2, is DGGITQSPKYLFRKEGQNVTLSCEQNLNHDAMYWYRQDPGQGLRLIYYSQIVNDFQKGDIAEGYSVSREKKESFPLTVTSAQKNPTAFYLCASNRAGGQYTGELFFGEGSRLTVL.

The chain couples TRBV2 to TRBJ2-6, with D tentatively TRBD1 (6 bases). The length of the CDR3 is 17 residues. CDR1 is SNHLY and CDR2 is FYNNEI in the germline V gene. V was shortened by 1 base and J by 0 bases, with 10 bases between the two germline ends. Here the CDR3 DNA reads TGTGCCAGCAGTGAAGGGACAGCATCCTCTGGGGCCAACGTCCTGACTTTC. Translated, it gives CASSEGTASSGANVLTF. The variable domain in full, with the rest retrieved from reference TRBV2 and TRBJ2-6, is EPEVTQTPSHQVTQMGQEVILRCVPISNHLYFYWYRQILGQKVEFLVSFYNNEISEKSEIFDDQFSVERPDGSNFTLKIRSTKLEDSAMYFCASSEGTASSGANVLTFGAGSRLTVL.

This chain uses TRBV19 with TRBJ1-6; no firm D call. There are 18 residues in the CDR3. Trimming cost V 3 bases and J 7 bases, with 22 bases left between them. Germline-derived CDR1 and CDR2 are LNHDA and SQIVND (reference sequence). The CDR3 coding sequence is TGTGCCAGTAGTATTATGTTGGAGGGCCCCTCGCCCAATTCACCCCTCCACTTT. Amino acids: CASSIMLEGPSPNSPLHF. The full variable domain, completed using reference TRBV19 and TRBJ1-6, is DGGITQSPKYLFRKEGQNVTLSCEQNLNHDAMYWYRQDPGQGLRLIYYSQIVNDFQKGDIAEGYSVSREKKESFPLTVTSAQKNPTAFYLCASSIMLEGPSPNSPLHFGNGTRLTVT.

The rearrangement uses TRBV18 and TRBJ1-4; D is ambiguous. Trimming stripped 2 bases from V and 3 bases from J, with 13 bases between. CDR1 and CDR2 from the germline V gene are KGHSH and LQKENI. The CDR3 length is 16 residues. The CDR3 is CASSPSPRVSNEKLFF. The CDR3 nucleotides read TGTGCCAGCTCACCATCCCCCCGAGTTTCTAATGAAAAACTGTTTTTT.

The chain employs TRBV9 and TRBJ1-4; 11 bases are a match to TRBD1. The CDR3 covers 18 residues. Germline CDR1 SGDLS, CDR2 YYNGEE. With V trimmed by 3 bases and J by 6 bases, 13 bases remained unmatched. The CDR3 DNA follows: TGTGCCAGCAGCGAGATCCCGGGGGGGGGACAGGGGGATGAAAAACTGTTTTTT. Translation: CASSEIPGGGQGDEKLFF.

The chain couples TRBV6-5 to TRBJ2-3; 10 bases fit TRBD1. The ends lost 4 bases at V and 3 bases at J; junction bases unmatched: 7. Germline V gene lookup returns CDR1 MNHEY and CDR2 SVGAGI. The CDR3 spans 16 residues. The CDR3 loop reads CASSCGQGGQTDTQYF. The CDR3 DNA is TGTGCCAGCAGTTGCGGACAGGGGGGTCAGACAGATACGCAGTATTTT.

The J gene is TRBJ2-6, the V gene TRBV28; 7 bases align to TRBD2. Germline trimming cut 5 bases from V and 4 bases from J; bases unmatched to any gene: 29. Germline CDR1 is MDHEN and CDR2 is SYDVKM. The CDR3 consists of 23 residues. The CDR3 loop is CASSLTLPLGCGEGFYGANVLTF. The CDR3 DNA sequence: TGTGCCAGCAGTCTCACCCTTCCTCTAGGGTGTGGGGAGGGCTTCTACGGGGCCAACGTCCTGACTTTC.

The chain combines TRBV4-3 with TRBJ1-4, with D possibly TRBD1 on 6 matching bases. V was clipped by 2 bases and J by 4 bases, with 11 bases between them. The CDR3 is 15 residues long. CDR1 and CDR2 (germline): LGHNA, YSLEER. The CDR3 bases are TGCGCCAGCAGCCAACTCGGACAGCTTAATGAAAAACTGTTTTTT. Protein: CASSQLGQLNEKLFF.

V and J are TRBV7-8 and TRBJ1-1; D is perhaps TRBD1 (5 bases). CDR3 length equals 16 residues. With 4 bases removed from V and 3 bases from J, the gap between germline ends came to 18 bases. Germline values: CDR1 SGHVS, CDR2 FQNEAQ. The CDR3 spells CASSSGPTAGDTEAFF. The CDR3 DNA is TGTGCCAGCAGCTCGGGGCCCACAGCGGGGGACACTGAAGCTTTCTTT.

V usage is TRBV6-1 and J usage is TRBJ2-2; maybe TRBD2 (7 bases). CDR1 is MNHNS, CDR2 SASEGT, per germline. With 4 bases removed from V and 0 bases from J, the gap between germline ends came to 15 bases. This CDR3 has 17 amino acids. CDR3 in amino acids: CASSGGTGGPNTGELFF. CDR3 DNA sequence: TGTGCCAGCAGTGGAGGAACGGGGGGCCCGAACACCGGGGAGCTGTTTTTT.

V and J are TRBV14 and TRBJ1-6, with a tentative D call TRBD1 (5 bases). Germline CDR1 and CDR2: SGHDN and FVKESK. Trimming cost V 0 bases and J 8 bases, with 11 bases left between them. This CDR3 contains 15 residues. The CDR3, as DNA: TGTGCCAGCAGCCAAGATGCGGGGGTCCATTCACCCCTCCACTTT. It encodes CASSQDAGVHSPLHF.

The chain is built from TRBV14 and TRBJ2-7, with D possibly TRBD2 on 5 matching bases. This CDR3 has 15 residues. Trimming left V 1 base short and J 2 bases short, with 12 bases between. The germline V gene encodes CDR1 SGHDN and CDR2 FVKESK. This CDR3 reads CASSQAPIGAYEQYF. The CDR3 DNA reads as TGTGCCAGCAGCCAAGCCCCTATCGGGGCCTACGAGCAGTACTTC.

This clone showed up just once. The chain joins TRBV28 to TRBJ2-2, with D perhaps matching TRBD2 (5 bases). The CDR3 length is 15 residues. Germline CDR1 and CDR2: MDHEN and SYDVKM. Trimming took 2 bases from V and 6 from J, leaving 13 bases between them. CDR3 sequence (DNA): TGTGCCAGCAGTTTACGTCCGGACTCTGCCGGGGAGCTGTTTTTT. Protein: CASSLRPDSAGELFF. Based on the CDR3 plus reference TRBV28 and TRBJ2-2, the full variable domain is DVKVTQSSRYLVKRTGEKVFLECVQDMDHENMFWYRQDPGLGLRLIYFSYDVKMKEKGDIPEGYSVSREKKERFSLILESASTNQTSMYLCASSLRPDSAGELFFGEGSRLTVL.

This clone was seen only once. The V gene is TRBV20-1, the J gene TRBJ1-3; D not resolved. The CDR3 spans 11 residues. CDR1 and CDR2 from the germline V gene are DFQATT and SNEGSKA (reference sequence). V was pared by 6 bases and J by 7 bases, with 10 bases between. The CDR3 spells CSAPRGNTIYF. CDR3 nucleotide sequence: TGCAGTGCCCCCCGCGGGAACACCATATATTTT.

The genes are TRBV7-6 and TRBJ2-4; 12 bases fit TRBD1. V was clipped by 0 bases and J by 7 bases; unmatched bases: 7. Per germline, CDR1 SGHVS and CDR2 FNYEAQ. This CDR3 region has 17 residues. The CDR3 reads CASSLARDRGRGNIQYF. CDR3 DNA: TGTGCCAGCAGCTTAGCTCGGGACAGGGGGCGGGGGAACATTCAGTACTTC.

The chain uses TRBV13 and TRBJ1-4; D gene uncertain. The germline gives CDR1 PRHDT, CDR2 FYEKMQ (reference sequence). V was pared by 0 bases and J by 1 base, with 6 bases between. The CDR3 runs to 15 residues. The CDR3 nucleotides read TGTGCCAGCAGCTTAGGCGGGGTAACTAATGAAAAACTGTTTTTT. Its translation is CASSLGGVTNEKLFF.

The V call is TRBV9, the J call TRBJ1-5; D is undetermined. V lost 2 bases, J lost 5 bases, and 11 bases lay in between. The CDR3 is 14 residues long. In germline, CDR1 is SGDLS, CDR2 YYNGEE. The CDR3: CASSVNHGDQPQHF. As DNA, the CDR3 is TGTGCCAGCAGCGTCAATCACGGGGATCAGCCCCAGCATTTT.

This clone was detected only once. The chain has TRBV7-2 and TRBJ1-1, with D maybe TRBD1 (5 bases). Germline V CDR1 and CDR2: SGHTA, FQGNSA. The V gene lost 2 bases and the J gene lost 4 bases, with 17 bases spanning the gap. The CDR3 length is 16 residues. CDR3 residues: CASSLYSRGSSTEAFF. DNA for the CDR3: TGTGCCAGCAGCTTATATAGTAGGGGCTCCAGCACTGAAGCTTTCTTT.